The entry below describes one T cell receptor beta chain. The antigen it binds to is not known. Per-base quality was not reported, and no clone a single base away is much larger than it. The sample's time point, from its label and the paper: baseline before first vaccination. The vaccinee samples were drawn from two UK trials, COV001 and COV002, one of which was a single-blind randomized controlled phase 2/3 trial testing AZD1222 (ChAdOx1 nCoV-19) in healthy adults. For TCRbeta chain sequencing, PBMC samples were collected from trial participants at day 0 and at day 28 after the second dose. The CDR3 regions of human TCRbeta chains were analyzed by immunosequencing. Turning to the authors' computational methods: Repertoire TCRs were matched against a reference library of SARS-CoV-2-specific TCRs generated with the MIRA antigen-specificity platform. Breadth was defined as the fraction of unique TCRs that were SARS-CoV-2-associated. Depth was defined as the fraction of total T cells that were SARS-CoV-2-associated. Each spike-specific TCR was assigned to its reactive spike region and to a CD4 or CD8 class using the MIRA data. Log10-transformed breadth and depth values were compared by one-way ANOVA with Sidak's multiple comparisons tests. Not all clones reach the TCRdb copy of this immuneACCESS table, which keeps in-frame sequences only. Checked studies attribute under half of the gap to unresolved V genes and leave the rest unexplained. D and trimming come from the DNA, and the V and J calls and clone size come from that table. The sample data list approximately 100,000 clones, and over 85% of these were observed just once. The top ten hold roughly 2% of the sample.

The data were taken from a study of T cell responses to AZD1222 COVID-19 vaccine (TCRdb year 2021). Regarding the study in general: AZD1222 recipients whose second dose came at about 4 weeks and those whose second dose came at about 12 weeks were combined into one group, since spike-specific TCR depth and breadth did not differ between the two schedules. TCR sequencing was performed for roughly 240 trial participants, of whom around 200 were given two doses of AZD1222 and approximately 26 were given two doses of MenACWY control vaccine. Trial participants were enrolled by age into 18-55, 56-69 and 70-plus year subgroups, with approximately 150, 28 and 58 TCR-sequenced participants respectively.

V sheds 10 bases and J sheds 2 bases, leaving 9 bases between their ends. Via the germline V gene, CDR1 is MNHEY and CDR2 SVGAGI. From the cysteine through the phenylalanine, the CDR3 covers 12 amino acids. The entry retains the CDR3 DNA only, 36 bases that are in frame from base 1. Paper-wide results and their limitations: Because no day 14 peak-response samples were available, the repertoires could be characterized only after the peak T cell response. The 56-69-year group was small, and its depth increase did not reach significance, likely because of low power. After two AZD1222 doses, spike-specific TCR breadth and depth were significantly higher than at day 0 and than in MenACWY recipients. Participants were mostly white British, with more females than males. The authors suggested clonal diversity may have been underestimated. Epitopes outside the regions mutated in the B.1.351 and B.1.1.7 variants were reportedly recognized by nearly half of the unique spike-specific TCRs. The vaccine-associated CD4 TCRs covered the entire spike protein, and the dominant responses fell in regions 160-218 and 743-854. Only a handful of AZD1222 recipients were SARS-CoV-2 seropositive at baseline, limiting conclusions about previously exposed vaccinees.

This sequence originates from an adult in good health. The sequencing here drew on peripheral blood, taken on day 0 of AZD1222 vaccination. The chain is encoded by TRBV6-5 joined to TRBJ2-1; no D gene is confidently identified. The nucleotide sequence is TGTGCCACCGGAAGGGCCTACAATGAGCAGTTCTTC. This encodes CATGRAYNEQFF.